This passage covers 12 T cell receptor beta chains from one sample sequenced in a study of blood T cell repertoires in COVID-19. TCRdb's copy holds only in-frame clones and misses some; the assay was immunoSEQ multiplex PCR. The sample carries tens of thousands of clones, around 87% recorded once. Sequenced material: peripheral blood. The receptors were gathered from a woman aged 80 or over with active or convalescent COVID-19.

CDR3 sequence reads: CASSLWQGIYEQYF. For the CDR3, the DNA is TGTGCCAGCAGCTTGTGGCAGGGAATCTACGAGCAGTACTTC. The gene calls are TRBV5-5 and TRBJ2-7; TRBD1 might be the D (5 bases). There are 14 residues in the CDR3. V was cut by 1 base and J by 3 bases, with 11 bases left in between. Germline CDR1 reads SGHKS; CDR2 reads YYEKEE (reference sequence).

This chain connects TRBV5-1 to TRBJ1-2; TRBD1 agrees at 8 bases. The V gene end was trimmed by 6 bases and the J gene end by 4 bases; junction bases not matched to a gene: 8. From germline, CDR1 is SGHRS and CDR2 YFSETQ. This CDR3 has 14 residues. The CDR3 is CASNTGGIGYGYTF. CDR3 in DNA: TGCGCCAGCAATACAGGGGGTATTGGCTATGGCTACACCTTC.

The rearrangement joins TRBV19 to TRBJ2-5, with TRBD1 identical over 9 bases. The CDR3 sequence is 13 residues long. Trimming took 9 bases from V and 4 from J; bases not matched to a gene: 6. Per germline, CDR1 LNHDA and CDR2 SQIVND (reference sequence). The chain's CDR3 is CASTPTGGETQYF. As DNA, the CDR3 is TGTGCCAGCACTCCGACAGGGGGAGAGACCCAGTACTTC.

The chain combines TRBV11-2 with TRBJ1-1; D is unclear. This CDR3 region has 14 residues. V gave up 1 base and J gave up 10 bases, with 16 bases separating them. CDR1 is SGHAT, CDR2 FQNNGV, per germline. CDR3 loop: CASSLAGGGLRAFF. The CDR3 bases are TGTGCCAGCAGCTTAGCCGGAGGAGGGCTGAGAGCTTTCTTT.

The chain has TRBV5-8 and TRBJ2-4; D possibly corresponds to TRBD1 (5 bases). Between the trimmed V and J ends, which lost 6 bases and 15 bases, there was a span of 19 bases. This CDR3 comprises 12 residues. The germline CDR1 and CDR2 sequences are SGHTS and YDEGEE. The CDR3 spells CASNFRQRRGYF. The CDR3 nucleotides are TGTGCCAGCAACTTCAGACAGCGACGTGGGTACTTC.

The chain combines TRBV3-1 (or the pseudogene TRBV3-2) with TRBJ1-1; no definite D call. The CDR3 has 15 residues. Trimming left V 4 bases short and J 1 base short, with 13 bases between. Germline loops: CDR1 LGHDT, CDR2 YNNKEL (reference sequence). CDR3 in amino acids: CASSRLDGGNTEAFF. CDR3 nucleotides: TGTGCCAGCAGCCGACTAGATGGAGGGAACACTGAAGCTTTCTTT.

The chain links TRBV29-1 to TRBJ1-3; the D gene is possibly TRBD1 (5 bases). The V and J ends lost 4 bases and 4 bases respectively, with 17 bases between them. Per germline, CDR1 SQVTM and CDR2 ANQGSEA. CDR3 length equals 15 residues. The CDR3 loop reads CSVGLGVLGGNTIYF. The CDR3 DNA reads TGCAGCGTTGGTTTAGGGGTCTTAGGAGGAAACACCATATATTTT. The full variable domain, in which reference TRBV29-1 and TRBJ1-3 provide the parts outside the CDR3, is SAVISQKPSRDICQRGTSLTIQCQVDSQVTMMFWYRQQPGQSLTLIATANQGSEATYESGFVIDKFPISRPNLTFSTLTVSNMSPEDSSIYLCSVGLGVLGGNTIYFGEGSWLTVV.

As DNA, the CDR3 is TGTGCCATCAGCGAACGGGGAGGGGAAACTGAAGCTTTCTTT. It translates to CAISERGGETEAFF. This chain joins TRBV10-3 and TRBJ1-1, with D tentatively TRBD1 (5 bases). Germline CDR1 is ENHRY and CDR2 is SYGVKD. With 6 bases removed from V and 5 bases from J, the gap between germline ends came to 16 bases. The CDR3 is 14 residues long.

V gene TRBV7-2 combines with J gene TRBJ2-7, with 12 nucleotides matching TRBD2. The V gene's germline CDR1 is SGHTA and CDR2 FQGNSA. Germline trimming cut 4 bases from V and 6 bases from J; bases unmatched to any gene: 7. The CDR3 consists of 15 residues. The CDR3 region has the DNA TGTGCCAGCAGCTCCCGGCTAGCGGGGGGGCGCGAGCAGTACTTC. Translating it yields CASSSRLAGGREQYF.

This chain joins TRBV6-5 and TRBJ2-5; D possibly corresponds to TRBD1 (7 bases). The CDR3 spans 13 residues. Trimming took 6 bases from V and 4 from J, leaving 12 bases between them. Germline V gene lookup returns CDR1 MNHEY and CDR2 SVGAGI. The DNA of the CDR3 is TGTGCCAGCAGGGAGGGGGCACGAGAGACCCAGTACTTC. Protein: CASREGARETQYF.

This chain uses TRBV7-2 with TRBJ1-6; tentative D call: TRBD1 (6 bases). The CDR3 has 16 amino acids. Between the trimmed V and J ends, which lost 2 bases and 9 bases, there was a span of 17 bases. Germline lookup yields CDR1 SGHTA and CDR2 FQGNSA. CDR3 protein: CASSLNSLGASSPLHF. The CDR3 DNA is TGTGCCAGCAGCTTAAATTCCTTGGGGGCGAGTTCACCCCTCCACTTT.

The CDR3 coding sequence is TGCGCCAGCAGCTGGACAGGGATGAACACTGAAGCTTTCTTT. The encoded protein is CASSWTGMNTEAFF. The rearrangement uses TRBV5-1 and TRBJ1-1; 8 nucleotides align to TRBD1. V trimming: 3 bases; J trimming: 0 bases; junction bases outside the gene matches: 1. The CDR3 loop spans 14 amino acids. Germline CDR1 reads SGHRS; CDR2 reads YFSETQ.